The source of this T cell receptor (beta chain) is a study of CD8+CD57+ T cells in acquired aplastic anemia. Study-level points and caveats: Sharing between patients and controls was observed for twenty-nine CD8+ CDR3 sequences. Controls did not differ significantly from patients in CD8+ Simpson's diversity.

This clonotype turned up a few times. Its antigen is as yet unknown. The CDR3 runs to 16 residues. The junction had 7 bases not matched to a gene; V was cut back by 4 bases and J by 1 base. Patients sequenced had flow cytometry evidence of CD8+CD57+ cell expansion. Profiles of TCR beta VDJ and CDR3 were generated from a genomic DNA template. TCRdb passed the reads through MiXCR, listing each CDR3 protein once. The sample holds about 180,000 distinct CDR3 sequences, around half seen once. The specimen sequenced was sorted CD4+, CD8+, or CD8+CD57+ T cells (not recorded which) from PBMCs. The clonotype originates from a human donor with aplastic anemia. This chain connects TRBV12-3 or TRBV12-4 to TRBJ2-4; 7 nucleotides line up with TRBD1. The CDR3 loop is CASSSPGRGAKNIQYF. DNA for the CDR3: TGTGCCAGCAGTTCCCCGGGCAGGGGGGCCAAAAACATTCAGTACTTC.